The 32 T cell receptor beta chains presented below share a single source sample, sequenced in a study of OX40 agonist ivuxolimab in advanced cancers. The data were produced by immunoSEQ multiplex PCR, yet TCRdb's version contains in-frame clones alone and is incomplete. The table lists 9,000 to 15,000 clones, roughly 80% of them singletons. This material consisted of CD4+ or CD8+ T cells sorted from blood, taken in a trial of the OX40 agonist ivuxolimab. These receptor sequences come from an adult with an advanced solid tumor such as melanoma, head and neck, liver or kidney cancer.

V is TRBV27 and J is TRBJ2-2; D unresolved. The V gene's germline CDR1 is MNHEY and CDR2 SMNVEV (reference sequence). The CDR3 is made up of 16 amino acids. V dropped 6 bases and J dropped 0 bases, with 14 bases sitting between them. The CDR3 loop is CASSPRSPPNTGELFF. CDR3 sequence (DNA): TGTGCCAGCAGCCCCCGGTCGCCGCCGAACACCGGGGAGCTGTTTTTT.

The rearrangement uses TRBV7-9 and TRBJ1-5; no definite D call. V gave up 1 base and J gave up 6 bases, with 7 bases separating them. In germline, CDR1 is SEHNR, CDR2 FQNEAQ (reference sequence). The CDR3 loop spans 13 amino acids. The CDR3 DNA reads TGTGCCAGCAGCTTAGAGGGAGGTCAGCCCCAGCATTTT. As protein: CASSLEGGQPQHF. The variable domain in full, with the rest retrieved from reference TRBV7-9 and TRBJ1-5, is DTGVSQNPRHKITKRGQNVTFRCDPISEHNRLYWYRQTLGQGPEFLTYFQNEAQLEKSRLLSDRFSAERPKGSFSTLEIQRTEQGDSAMYLCASSLEGGQPQHFGDGTRLSIL.

This chain connects TRBV5-1 to TRBJ2-7; 11 bases are shared with TRBD2. Germline V gene lookup returns CDR1 SGHRS and CDR2 YFSETQ. Trimming removed 4 bases from V and 6 bases from J; junction bases left unmatched: 12. The CDR3 consists of 16 residues. Written as DNA, the CDR3 is TGCGCCAGCAGCGCGGGAACTAGCGGGAGAAGTGGCGAGCAGTACTTC. It is translated as CASSAGTSGRSGEQYF.

This clone showed up just a few times. Relative to the germline gene, one junction end is altered; a read error may explain this. V gene TRBV14 combines with J gene TRBJ2-6; no firm D call. The CDR3 sequence is 12 residues long. Per the germline V gene, CDR1 is SGHDN and CDR2 is FVKESK. In DNA, the CDR3 is TGTGCCAGCAGCCAAGTTGAAGGCTCTTTGGCTTTC. Its protein product is CASSQVEGSLAF.

In its sample, this clone was seen a few times. The gene calls are TRBV27 and TRBJ1-6; D perhaps matches TRBD1 (6 bases). Trimming pared 2 bases from V and 10 bases from J, leaving 15 bases between. This CDR3 has 15 amino acids. The germline V gene has CDR1 MNHEY and CDR2 SMNVEV (reference sequence). CDR3 coding DNA: TGTGCCAGCAGTTTAGTCGGGACAATAAGATCACCCCTCCACTTT. It translates to CASSLVGTIRSPLHF.

The chain joins TRBV25-1 to TRBJ2-3; no firm D call. The germline V gene encodes CDR1 MGHDK and CDR2 SYGVNS. The CDR3 is 14 residues long. V lost 7 bases and J 2 bases, leaving 13 bases between the germline ends. The CDR3 nucleotides read TGTGCCAGCACCACAGCTTCTACCACAGATACGCAGTATTTT. This translates into CASTTASTTDTQYF.

This clone has just one count. The chain uses TRBV7-3 and TRBJ2-7, with D tentatively TRBD1 (6 bases). Trimming took off 6 bases at V and 4 bases at J, with 16 bases between the two ends. CDR3 size: 14 residues. Per germline, CDR1 SGHTA and CDR2 FQGTGA. CDR3 sequence: CASRSGTKPYEQYF. The CDR3 bases are TGTGCCAGCAGATCCGGGACAAAACCATACGAGCAGTACTTC.

As regards this clone: A read error may account for a junction end that differs from germline. The chain links TRBV28 to TRBJ2-3; TRBD1 or TRBD2 may be the D gene (7 bases each). From germline, CDR1 is MDHEN and CDR2 SYDVKM. This CDR3 comprises 13 residues. The CDR3 DNA sequence: TGCGCCAGCAGCGGGACAGATGAAGATACGCAGTATTTT. Its translation: CASSGTDEDTQYF.

V usage is TRBV5-4 and J usage is TRBJ2-5; D call uncertain. V was clipped by 4 bases and J by 6 bases, with 7 bases between them. Per germline, CDR1 SGHNT and CDR2 YYREEE (reference sequence). The CDR3 consists of 11 residues. CDR3 protein: CASSPGQTQYF. CDR3 in DNA: TGTGCCAGCAGCCCTGGGCAGACCCAGTACTTC.

The chain joins TRBV19 to TRBJ2-1; TRBD1 matches 12 bases. V shed 5 bases and J 7 bases; nucleotides not matched to a gene: 6. This CDR3 has 15 residues. From germline, CDR1 is LNHDA and CDR2 SQIVND (reference sequence). The CDR3 DNA reads TGTGCCAGTAGTGTTGGGACAGGGGGCGGGAATGAGCAGTTCTTC. It specifies CASSVGTGGGNEQFF.

The chain is built from TRBV18 and TRBJ1-2; 8 bases match TRBD1. The V gene's germline CDR1 is KGHSH and CDR2 LQKENI. V lost 6 bases, J lost 4 bases, and 7 bases stayed unmatched. The CDR3 is made up of 14 amino acids. The DNA for the CDR3 is TGTGCCAGCTCTCCAGGGGGCCAGGGCTATGGCTACACCTTC. Translating it yields CASSPGGQGYGYTF.

The V and J genes are TRBV27 and TRBJ2-7, with 11 nucleotides matching TRBD1. The CDR3 runs to 14 residues. Germline V gene sequence: CDR1 MNHEY, CDR2 SMNVEV (reference sequence). J lost 7 bases, V lost 2 bases, and 4 bases had no gene match. CDR3 sequence (DNA): TGTGCCAGCAGTTTAGGACAGGGGGCTGATGAGCAGTACTTC. It yields the protein CASSLGQGADEQYF.

The rearrangement uses TRBV7-6 and TRBJ2-7, with D perhaps TRBD1 (6 bases). Germline CDR1 and CDR2: SGHVS and FNYEAQ. There are 14 residues in the CDR3. The V end was cut by 5 bases, the J end by 5 bases, with 16 bases between. Here the CDR3 reads CASSLGQSSDEQYF. The CDR3 DNA is TGTGCCAGCAGCCTAGGACAGTCATCGGACGAGCAGTACTTC.

In this sample, this clone is medium-sized (0.01 to 0.1%). The chain is built from TRBV4-1 and TRBJ1-1, with unresolved D. CDR3 length equals 15 residues. Germline V gene lookup returns CDR1 MGHRA and CDR2 YSYEKL. Between the trimmed V and J ends, which lost 0 bases and 6 bases, there was a span of 14 bases. CDR3 region: CASSQDEGTKAEAFF. CDR3 in DNA: TGCGCCAGCAGCCAAGATGAAGGCACCAAGGCTGAAGCTTTCTTT.

This chain joins TRBV5-1 and TRBJ2-7; perhaps TRBD2 as D (6 bases). The CDR3 runs to 15 residues. Trimming removed 0 bases at V and 3 bases at J, with 13 bases between. CDR1 and CDR2 (germline): SGHRS, YFSETQ. The CDR3 sequence is CASSLEAGPNYEQYF. The CDR3 DNA is TGCGCCAGCAGCTTGGAGGCGGGGCCGAACTACGAGCAGTACTTC. The full variable domain, with the rest looked up from reference TRBV5-1 and TRBJ2-7, is KAGVTQTPRYLIKTRGQQVTLSCSPISGHRSVSWYQQTPGQGLQFLFEYFSETQRNKGNFPGRFSGRQFSNSRSEMNVSTLELGDSALYLCASSLEAGPNYEQYFGPGTRLTVT.

This clone is medium-sized (0.01 to 0.1%) in the sample. The CDR3 nucleotides read TGTGCCAGCAGCTTTGGGACAGGGGTAACCTACGAGCAGTACTTC. Its translation is CASSFGTGVTYEQYF. J is TRBJ2-7 and V is TRBV7-9, with 10 bases matching TRBD1. In germline, CDR1 is SEHNR, CDR2 FQNEAQ (reference sequence). After removal of 3 bases from V and 2 bases from J, the junction contained 4 bases not matched to a gene. This CDR3 contains 15 residues. The entire variable domain, with the rest obtained from reference TRBV7-9 and TRBJ2-7, is as follows: DTGVSQNPRHKITKRGQNVTFRCDPISEHNRLYWYRQTLGQGPEFLTYFQNEAQLEKSRLLSDRFSAERPKGSFSTLEIQRTEQGDSAMYLCASSFGTGVTYEQYFGPGTRLTVT.

The chain combines TRBV28 with TRBJ1-5, with D possibly matching TRBD1 (6 bases). Per the germline V gene, CDR1 is MDHEN and CDR2 is SYDVKM. This CDR3 comprises 13 residues. Trimming shortened V by 4 bases and J by 6 bases, and 10 bases separated the two germline ends. CDR3 DNA: TGTGCCAGCAGTTCCAGGGGAGGTCAGCCCCAGCATTTT. Protein sequence: CASSSRGGQPQHF.

This chain joins TRBV4-1 and TRBJ1-1; D possibly corresponds to TRBD1 (5 bases). V lost 7 bases and J lost 0, with 9 bases in between. The CDR3 runs 13 residues. Germline-derived CDR1 and CDR2 are MGHRA and YSYEKL. CDR3 nucleotides: TGCGCCAGCACCATGGACATGAACACTGAAGCTTTCTTT. Encoded protein: CASTMDMNTEAFF.

V and J are TRBV13 and TRBJ2-1, with 8 positions matching TRBD1. The CDR3 covers 13 residues. V was clipped by 6 bases and J by 5 bases; unmatched bases: 3. Germline CDR1 reads PRHDT; CDR2 reads FYEKMQ (reference sequence). CDR3 sequence: CASSGGQDNEQFF. The CDR3 nucleotides read TGTGCCAGCAGTGGGGGACAGGACAATGAGCAGTTCTTC.

In its sample, this clone ranks as hyperexpanded. The gene calls are TRBV27 and TRBJ2-3; D is ambiguous. The CDR3 length is 17 residues. Germline CDR1 reads MNHEY; CDR2 reads SMNVEV (reference sequence). V was pared by 1 base and J by 0 bases, with 14 bases between. Here the CDR3 reads CASSLFSRPTSTDTQYF. The CDR3 DNA is TGTGCCAGCAGTTTATTTTCCAGGCCTACTAGCACAGATACGCAGTATTTT.

The chain employs TRBV19 and TRBJ2-3, with D unclear. Between the trimmed V and J ends, which lost 7 bases and 0 bases, there was a span of 14 bases. This CDR3 contains 15 residues. Germline V gene data show CDR1 as LNHDA and CDR2 as SQIVND (reference sequence). DNA for the CDR3: TGTGCCAGTACCCCATTCGTCGCTAGCACAGATACGCAGTATTTT. As protein: CASTPFVASTDTQYF.

The J gene is TRBJ2-1, the V gene TRBV11-3; 9 positions match TRBD1. Per germline, CDR1 SGHNT and CDR2 YENEEA. The length of the CDR3 is 13 residues. The J segment lost 8 bases and the V segment lost 5 bases, leaving 4 bases of the junction unmatched. The CDR3 coding sequence is TGTGCCAGCAGCCCGGGACAGGGCGATGAGCAGTTCTTC. This codes for CASSPGQGDEQFF.

The V call is TRBV11-3, the J call TRBJ2-1; 9 bases line up with TRBD2. Germline CDR1 is SGHNT and CDR2 is YENEEA. V was pared by 5 bases and J by 3 bases, with 5 bases of the junction left unmatched. The CDR3 sequence is 15 residues long. CDR3 bases: TGTGCCAGCAGCCCCATAGCGGGAGACTACAATGAGCAGTTCTTC. Amino acid sequence: CASSPIAGDYNEQFF.

The chain uses TRBV7-9 and TRBJ2-1; 8 nucleotides line up with TRBD2. This CDR3 region has 16 residues. Germline V gives CDR1 SEHNR, CDR2 FQNEAQ (reference sequence). The V segment lost 4 bases and the J segment 10 bases; nucleotides outside the gene matches: 15. The CDR3 sequence is CASSYTPAGASWEQFF. CDR3 DNA sequence: TGTGCCAGCAGCTATACGCCAGCGGGAGCCTCTTGGGAGCAGTTCTTC.

V gene TRBV9 combines with J gene TRBJ1-1; D might be TRBD1 (5 bases). The CDR3 is 15 residues long. Germline V CDR1 and CDR2: SGDLS, YYNGEE. V lost 0 bases and J lost 0, with 9 bases in between. Written as DNA, the CDR3 is TGTGCCAGCAGCGTAGAAGAGGGGATGAACACTGAAGCTTTCTTT. Its translation: CASSVEEGMNTEAFF.

The chain employs TRBV28 and TRBJ1-4; D unresolved. Germline V CDR1 and CDR2: MDHEN, SYDVKM. The CDR3 length is 16 residues. V lost 3 bases, J lost 4 bases, and 15 bases lay in between. As DNA, the CDR3 is TGTGCCAGCAGTTTTTCTGTTTTGTTCAGTAATGAAAAACTGTTTTTT. Translation: CASSFSVLFSNEKLFF.

The chain combines TRBV28 with TRBJ2-7; D gene ambiguous. The V end was cut by 4 bases, the J end by 4 bases, with 20 bases between. The CDR3 is 16 residues long. Germline CDR1 is MDHEN and CDR2 is SYDVKM. The CDR3 nucleotides are TGTGCCAGCAGTTACTCTCTGAGTCATTATGCGTACGAGCAGTACGTC. Translating it yields CASSYSLSHYAYEQYV.

This chain connects TRBV19 to TRBJ2-2; D is ambiguous. Germline CDR1 and CDR2: LNHDA and SQIVND (reference sequence). V was shortened by 2 bases and J by 2 bases, with 6 bases between the two germline ends. The CDR3 has 14 residues. CDR3 DNA: TGTGCCAGTAGTATAACAGCAAACACCGGGGAGCTGTTTTTT. Translation: CASSITANTGELFF.

This rearrangement joins TRBV27 to TRBJ2-1; possibly TRBD2 for D (6 bases). Trimming removed 2 bases from V and 0 bases from J, with 14 bases in between. CDR3 length: 17 amino acids. The germline V gene encodes CDR1 MNHEY and CDR2 SMNVEV (reference sequence). The CDR3 sequence is CASSLGLAPSSYNEQFF. As DNA, the CDR3 is TGTGCCAGCAGTTTAGGGCTAGCGCCCAGCTCCTACAATGAGCAGTTCTTC.

The chain is built from TRBV5-1 and TRBJ1-2, with D perhaps TRBD1 (6 bases). The germline CDR1 and CDR2 sequences are SGHRS and YFSETQ. Between the trimmed V and J ends, which lost 4 bases and 3 bases, there was a span of 10 bases. The CDR3 length is 13 residues. DNA for the CDR3: TGCGCCAGCAGCACAGGGACGGACTATGGCTACACCTTC. Translating gives CASSTGTDYGYTF.

V usage is TRBV9 and J usage is TRBJ2-3, with TRBD2 identical over 9 bases. CDR3 length: 16 amino acids. After removal of 6 bases from V and 0 bases from J, the junction contained 8 bases not matched to a gene. Germline V gene sequence: CDR1 SGDLS, CDR2 YYNGEE. The CDR3 DNA reads as TGTGCCAGCACATCCCGACTAGCGGTTAGCACAGATACGCAGTATTTT. Encoded protein: CASTSRLAVSTDTQYF.

Note on this clone: This likely stems from a read error, as it lies one base from a far larger clone. This chain connects TRBV26 to TRBJ1-2; the table's D call, TRBD1, was not checked against the DNA. TRBV26 is shown as a pseudogene. This CDR3 comprises 12 residues. The CDR3 nucleotides are TGTGCCAGCAGTTTAGGGGTTCATGGCTACACCTTC. Residues: CASSLGVHGYTF.